Presented here are 20 T cell receptor beta chains from one specimen sequenced in a study of vaccination effects on CD4 cells after COVID-19. At the end of less than 12 days of culture, CD4+ T cells were isolated. The person's infection with SARS-CoV-2, confirmed by PCR, took place between March and December 2020. Vaccine administered to participants consisted of two doses of either BNT162b2 or mRNA-1273. Generated by immunoSEQ multiplex PCR, the TCRdb table keeps only in-frame clones and is missing some. This sample has around 53,000 clones, with around 80% found just once. No antigen has been assigned to these receptors. The source was CD4+ T cells from PBMCs cultured without peptide, collected after COVID-19 vaccination. The source is a human donor who had a prior SARS-CoV-2 infection.

There are a few counts of this clone. The chain uses TRBV29-1 and TRBJ2-7; D might be TRBD1 (5 bases). From germline, CDR1 is SQVTM and CDR2 ANQGSEA. Trimming stripped 4 bases from V and 0 bases from J, with 7 bases between. The CDR3 totals 12 residues. The CDR3 region is CSVGQTSYEQYF. For the CDR3, the DNA is TGCAGCGTTGGACAGACCTCCTACGAGCAGTACTTC.

The chain links TRBV9 to TRBJ2-7; no clear D gene. With 1 base removed from V and 5 bases from J, the gap between germline ends came to 10 bases. The CDR3 runs 13 residues. Per the germline V gene, CDR1 is SGDLS and CDR2 is YYNGEE. The DNA for the CDR3 is TGTGCCAGCAGCGTAAACCCCGGCGACGAGCAGTACTTC. Residues: CASSVNPGDEQYF.

V usage is TRBV5-1 and J usage is TRBJ1-1; 8 nucleotides agree with TRBD1. The CDR3 contains 18 residues. V shed 4 bases and J 1 base; nucleotides not matched to a gene: 15. Looked up from germline, CDR1 is SGHRS and CDR2 is YFSETQ. CDR3 coding DNA: TGCGCCAGCAGCCCGGACAGGGAACGGTTCAGTAGGAACACTGAAGCTTTCTTT. This codes for CASSPDRERFSRNTEAFF.

The chain links TRBV9 to TRBJ2-7; D remains unclear. The CDR3 has 15 residues. Germline assignment: CDR1 SGDLS and CDR2 YYNGEE. V shed 0 bases and J shed 0 bases, with 10 bases lying between them. Here the CDR3 reads CASSVGWLSSYEQYF. The CDR3 DNA reads as TGTGCCAGCAGCGTAGGGTGGCTGAGCTCCTACGAGCAGTACTTC.

This clone was seen a few times. The rearrangement uses TRBV7-3 and TRBJ1-2; no clear D gene. Between the trimmed V and J ends, which lost 2 bases and 4 bases, there was a span of 8 bases. Germline V gives CDR1 SGHTA, CDR2 FQGTGA. The CDR3 has 13 amino acids. CDR3 DNA sequence: TGTGCCAGCAGCTTAGGTGGGCGCTATGGCTACACCTTC. Translation gives CASSLGGRYGYTF.

This clone was found once. J is TRBJ1-6 and V is TRBV27; no reliable D call. The length of the CDR3 is 13 residues. Per the germline V gene, CDR1 is MNHEY and CDR2 is SMNVEV (reference sequence). Trimming stripped 3 bases from V and 4 bases from J, with 4 bases between. CDR3 region: CASSFGYNSPLHF. The CDR3 DNA reads TGTGCCAGCAGTTTTGGGTATAATTCACCCCTCCACTTT.

The chain uses TRBV6-6 and TRBJ2-2; D is unresolved. The CDR3 is 15 amino acids. The V and J ends lost 6 bases and 4 bases respectively, with 15 bases between them. Germline values: CDR1 MNHNY, CDR2 SVGAGI (reference sequence). CDR3 amino acids: CASSPVGMGTGELFF. The CDR3 nucleotides are TGTGCCAGCAGCCCCGTGGGGATGGGCACCGGGGAGCTGTTTTTT.

The chain uses TRBV5-1 and TRBJ1-1, with D unclear. The V gene's germline CDR1 is SGHRS and CDR2 YFSETQ. This CDR3 has 11 amino acids. Trimming shortened V by 5 bases and J by 5 bases, and 7 bases separated the two germline ends. The CDR3: CASRSDTEAFF. CDR3 DNA: TGCGCCAGCAGATCGGATACTGAAGCTTTCTTT. The whole variable domain, filled in from reference TRBV5-1 and TRBJ1-1, reads KAGVTQTPRYLIKTRGQQVTLSCSPISGHRSVSWYQQTPGQGLQFLFEYFSETQRNKGNFPGRFSGRQFSNSRSEMNVSTLELGDSALYLCASRSDTEAFFGQGTRLTVV.

J is TRBJ1-2 and V is TRBV15; 8 bases line up with TRBD1. CDR1 and CDR2 (germline): LNHNV, YYDKDF (reference sequence). J gave up 4 bases and V 3 bases, and 10 bases lay outside the gene matches. The CDR3 extends over 16 amino acids. DNA of the CDR3: TGTGCCACCAGCAGGGACAGGGCCTCCGGGGTCTATGGCTACACCTTC. Protein sequence: CATSRDRASGVYGYTF.

In nucleotides, the CDR3 is TGTGCCAGCAGCTTTTCCGGGGAAGAGACCCAGTACTTC. Translated, it gives CASSFSGEETQYF. The V and J genes are TRBV5-6 and TRBJ2-5, with D possibly matching TRBD2 (5 bases). The germline V gene has CDR1 SGHDT and CDR2 YYEEEE. Trimming cost V 2 bases and J 3 bases, with 8 bases left between them. The CDR3 loop spans 13 amino acids.

The gene calls are TRBV6-5 and TRBJ1-6; D is ambiguous. Per germline, CDR1 MNHEY and CDR2 SVGAGI. The CDR3 runs 13 residues. Trimming took off 8 bases at V and 3 bases at J, with 8 bases between the two ends. DNA for the CDR3: TGTGCCAGCGAGGGTCTCTATAATTCACCCCTCCACTTT. It yields the protein CASEGLYNSPLHF.

V is TRBV5-4 and J is TRBJ2-7; tentatively, D is TRBD1 or TRBD2 (5 bases each). V lost 10 bases, J lost 1 base, and 15 bases lay in between. Germline V gives CDR1 SGHNT, CDR2 YYREEE (reference sequence). The CDR3 contains 13 residues. CDR3 nucleotides: TGTGCCTATAAGGGGACGGCTTCCTACGAGCAGTACTTC. Its protein product is CAYKGTASYEQYF.

In this sample, this clone turned up once. V and J are TRBV18 and TRBJ2-3; tentative D call: TRBD2 (5 bases). Germline CDR1 is KGHSH and CDR2 is LQKENI. The V end was cut by 3 bases, the J end by 5 bases, with 9 bases between. The CDR3 extends over 13 amino acids. CDR3 bases: TGTGCCAGCTCACCGTCTCGGGAAGATACGCAGTATTTT. It is translated as CASSPSREDTQYF.

V gene TRBV19 combines with J gene TRBJ2-1; 13 positions agree with TRBD2. Germline CDR1 is LNHDA and CDR2 is SQIVND (reference sequence). Losses at the gene ends were 9 bases for V and 4 bases for J; bases not matched to a gene: 9. The CDR3 runs 16 residues. In DNA form, the CDR3 reads TGTGCCAGCGGGAACCGGACTAGCGGGGGATACAATGAGCAGTTCTTC. Its protein product is CASGNRTSGGYNEQFF. Filled out from reference TRBV19 and TRBJ2-1, the complete variable domain reads DGGITQSPKYLFRKEGQNVTLSCEQNLNHDAMYWYRQDPGQGLRLIYYSQIVNDFQKGDIAEGYSVSREKKESFPLTVTSAQKNPTAFYLCASGNRTSGGYNEQFFGPGTRLTVL.

The sample holds one count of this clone. V and J are TRBV19 and TRBJ2-2, with D possibly TRBD2 on 5 matching bases. V was shortened by 6 bases and J by 5 bases, with 22 bases between the two germline ends. Germline CDR1 is LNHDA and CDR2 is SQIVND (reference sequence). This CDR3 has 17 amino acids. The CDR3 DNA is TGTGCCAGTAGGGGGAGTTTGTGGAGTAGTAGGACCGGGGAGCTGTTTTTT. Its translation: CASRGSLWSSRTGELFF.

The rearrangement joins TRBV13 to TRBJ2-1, with 9 bases identical to TRBD2. The J segment lost 0 bases and the V segment lost 7 bases, leaving 7 bases of the junction unmatched. CDR1 PRHDT and CDR2 FYEKMQ come from the germline V gene (reference sequence). There are 16 residues in the CDR3. CDR3 DNA: TGTGCCAGCAAGCTTAGCGGGAGTTTCTCCTACAATGAGCAGTTCTTC. Its protein is CASKLSGSFSYNEQFF.

The chain couples TRBV4-3 to TRBJ2-1; 11 bases fit TRBD2. The length of the CDR3 is 21 residues. CDR1 is LGHNA, CDR2 YSLEER, per germline. With V trimmed by 4 bases and J by 1 base, 18 bases remained unmatched. The CDR3 sequence: CASSRITGASGRFKSYNEQFF. The DNA for the CDR3 is TGCGCCAGCAGCCGCATTACAGGGGCTAGCGGGAGGTTTAAATCCTACAATGAGCAGTTCTTC.

The chain combines TRBV11-3 with TRBJ2-2, with 11 positions matching TRBD2. J lost 6 bases, V lost 5 bases, and 11 bases had no gene match. The CDR3 loop spans 17 amino acids. The germline CDR1 and CDR2 sequences are SGHNT and YENEEA. CDR3 nucleotide sequence: TGTGCCAGCAGCCCCCACTACCTAGCGGGAGGCCCCGGGGAGCTGTTTTTT. As protein: CASSPHYLAGGPGELFF.

The chain has TRBV5-1 and TRBJ1-2; D is ambiguous. V lost 0 bases and J lost 5, with 8 bases in between. The V gene's germline CDR1 is SGHRS and CDR2 YFSETQ. CDR3 length: 13 residues. The CDR3 DNA reads TGCGCCAGCAGCTTGGAAACAGCTTATGGCTACACCTTC. Translation: CASSLETAYGYTF.

CDR3 DNA: TGTGCCACCAGTGATTTTTGGCGGGACGGCCAAGAGACCCAGTACTTC. Residues: CATSDFWRDGQETQYF. The V and J genes are TRBV24-1 and TRBJ2-5, with a possible D match to TRBD2 (6 bases). The length of the CDR3 is 16 residues. Trimming took off 1 base at V and 1 base at J, with 12 bases between the two ends. CDR1 is KGHDR, CDR2 SFDVKD, per germline.